The source of this T cell receptor (beta chain) is a study of shared T cell receptors in the human thymus. The assay was immunoSEQ multiplex PCR, and TCRdb's table has in-frame clones only and misses some. The sample carries over 350,000 clones, more than 85% recorded once. This clone was counted once. The TCR was taken from a human donor. The sequenced sample was thymocytes.

This CDR3 reads CASSFDRDNSPLHF. For the CDR3, the DNA is TGTGCCAGCAGCTTCGACAGAGATAATTCACCCCTCCACTTT. This chain links TRBV5-4 with TRBJ1-6, with a possible D match to TRBD1 (5 bases). CDR1 and CDR2 (germline): SGHNT, YYREEE (reference sequence). CDR3 length: 14 residues. Trimming removed 2 bases at V and 5 bases at J, with 8 bases between. Full variable domain (remainder filled in from reference TRBV5-4 and TRBJ1-6): ETGVTQSPTHLIKTRGQQVTLRCSSQSGHNTVSWYQQALGQGPQFIFQYYREEENGRGNFPPRFSGLQFPNYSSELNVNALELDDSALYLCASSFDRDNSPLHFGNGTRLTVT.